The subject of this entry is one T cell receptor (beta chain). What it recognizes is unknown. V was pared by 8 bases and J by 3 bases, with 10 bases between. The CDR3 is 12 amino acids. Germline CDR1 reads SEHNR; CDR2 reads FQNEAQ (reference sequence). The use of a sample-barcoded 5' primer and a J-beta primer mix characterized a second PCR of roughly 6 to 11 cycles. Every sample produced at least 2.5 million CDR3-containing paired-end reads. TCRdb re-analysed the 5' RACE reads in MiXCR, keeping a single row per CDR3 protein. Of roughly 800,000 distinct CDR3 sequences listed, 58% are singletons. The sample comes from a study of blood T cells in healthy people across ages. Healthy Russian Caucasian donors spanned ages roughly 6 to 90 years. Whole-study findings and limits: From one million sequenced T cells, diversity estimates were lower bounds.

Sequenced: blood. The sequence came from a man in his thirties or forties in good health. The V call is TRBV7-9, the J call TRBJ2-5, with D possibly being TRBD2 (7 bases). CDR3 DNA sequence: TGTGCCAGCGAGGGGGGGGAAGAGACCCAGTACTTC. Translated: CASEGGEETQYF.